Sequencing of this TCR beta chain was carried out in a study of shared clonotypes between healthy human individuals. Across the whole study: Donor ages ranged 18 to 49 years: a couple of women, a few men.

Donors, healthy HIV-negative adults, lacked recent acute infections or vaccinations. TCRdb keeps only in-frame clones here, not all; method: immunoSEQ multiplex PCR. Of fewer than 650,000 clones listed, 70% to 80% were seen once; the top ten hold over 10%. The CDR3 runs to 14 residues. Per the germline V gene, CDR1 is ENHRY and CDR2 is SYGVKD. The V and J ends lost 10 bases and 5 bases, in that order; junction bases with no gene match: 12. Input material: PBMCs. The chain couples TRBV10-3 to TRBJ2-5, with 8 bases identical to TRBD2. The sequence came from a woman aged 40 to 50 in good health. Some clones in this sample may be carry-over from other donors' samples. The CDR3 reads CATKGEREFETQYF. As DNA, the CDR3 is TGTGCCACGAAGGGGGAGCGGGAGTTCGAGACCCAGTACTTC.